Listed below are T cell receptor beta chains from one sample, sequenced in a study of shared clonotypes between healthy human individuals. Data came from immunoSEQ multiplex PCR; TCRdb stores just in-frame clones and leaves some out. The sample carries 600,000 to 800,000 clones, about two thirds recorded once. What was sequenced was memory CD4+ T cells sorted from blood. Receptors originate from a woman aged 25 to 39 in good health. The conserved cysteine and the conserved F or W are not part of the CDR3 here.

TRBV30	TRBJ1-5	ACFGQGVNSNQPQH
TRBV12-5	TRBJ1-3	ASGLVRAIY
TRBV5-1	TRBJ1-5	ASSLGTGNQPQH
TRBV28	TRBJ1-4	ASSGWAVNEKLF
TRBV7-8	TRBJ2-7	ASSPRLELADEQY
TRBV23-1	TRBJ2-5	ASSQSGLQETQY
TRBV6-1	TRBJ2-2	ASNLAGVNTGELF
TRBV2	TRBJ2-7	ASNARLAGTYEQY
TRBV28	TRBJ1-1	ASSFWDSMNTEAF
TRBV28	TRBJ2-7	ASSLVSRAYEQY
TRBV10-3	TRBJ2-3	AIRDSLSTDTQY
TRBV28	TRBJ1-3	ASGRTGVVGNTIY
TRBV19	TRBJ2-3	ASSALGASGSVDTQY
TRBV28	TRBJ1-5	AGRPEHSSNQPQH
TRBV27	TRBJ1-2	ASSLFKNSLYGYT
TRBV27	TRBJ2-3	ASSFMAPGTEKDTQY
TRBV27	TRBJ2-1	ASRIAGTYNEQF
TRBV7-2	TRBJ2-1	ASSLDISGYNEQF
TRBV7-9	TRBJ1-4	ASSPGQESTNEKLF
TRBV10-3	TRBJ1-5	AISRTGAVGQPQH
TRBV19	TRBJ1-5	ASSTSNQPQH
TRBV9	TRBJ1-3	ASSVTGLDAGNTIY
TRBV28	TRBJ2-3	ASSPNFSRRTDTQY
TRBV5-8	TRBJ2-7	ASSPTGHLEQY
TRBV7-7	TRBJ2-2	ASSLRTSPAGELF
TRBV28	TRBJ1-2	ASSSTGYGYT
TRBV2	TRBJ1-4	ASSYRGGEKLF
TRBV28	TRBJ1-5	ASSFVGSNQPQH
TRBV2	TRBJ2-2	ASSEGQGGTGELF
TRBV19	TRBJ1-5	ASSDLAGWNQPQH
TRBV6-6	TRBJ2-7	ASSSRGNGGEQY
TRBV10-1	TRBJ2-1	ASTPTYNEQF
TRBV7-2	TRBJ2-5	ASSARWREEETQY
TRBV28	TRBJ1-1	ASNVPAQATEAF
TRBV27	TRBJ2-3	ASSPHTDTQY
TRBV19	TRBJ1-2	ASKRDGAYGYT
TRBV6-5	TRBJ1-5	ASRLGQGRKPQH
TRBV27	TRBJ2-7	ASSRILAEAGEQY
TRBV19	TRBJ1-1	ASSRSRGMNTEAF
TRBV6-1	TRBJ1-2	ASSEWKANYGYT